The clone carrying this T cell receptor (beta chain) was seen a handful of times. Its antigen is not known. The data are from a study of human T cells and chemical hapten exposure. TCRdb processed the RACE reads anew with MiXCR; each CDR3 protein has one entry. The sample yields tens of thousands of distinct CDR3 sequences, around 9.5% seen once. Germline V gives CDR1 LNHDA, CDR2 SQIVND (reference sequence). This CDR3 contains 14 residues. The V and J ends lost 5 bases and 6 bases, in that order; junction bases with no gene match: 7. Time point noted: patch test 2, 6 weeks after DPC sensitization. Treatment indicated: therapeutic diphenylcyclopropenone sensitization with weekly scalp DPC. Whole-study findings and limits: With regard to DPC sensitization, TCRs above 1 in 1000 frequency did not change. Clustering by CDR3 similarity yielded significantly more large clusters from expanded TCRs than controls.

V usage is TRBV19 and J usage is TRBJ2-1; 7 nucleotides match TRBD2. This sample comprised whole blood, obtained in connection with sensitization to the hapten diphenylcyclopropenone (DPC). This TCR was sampled from a woman aged 45-60 years with alopecia areata. Some clones in this sample may be carry-over from other donors' samples. CDR3 sequence: CASSSAGDLNEQFF. CDR3 nucleotide sequence: TGTGCCAGTAGTTCGGCGGGAGACCTCAATGAGCAGTTCTTC.